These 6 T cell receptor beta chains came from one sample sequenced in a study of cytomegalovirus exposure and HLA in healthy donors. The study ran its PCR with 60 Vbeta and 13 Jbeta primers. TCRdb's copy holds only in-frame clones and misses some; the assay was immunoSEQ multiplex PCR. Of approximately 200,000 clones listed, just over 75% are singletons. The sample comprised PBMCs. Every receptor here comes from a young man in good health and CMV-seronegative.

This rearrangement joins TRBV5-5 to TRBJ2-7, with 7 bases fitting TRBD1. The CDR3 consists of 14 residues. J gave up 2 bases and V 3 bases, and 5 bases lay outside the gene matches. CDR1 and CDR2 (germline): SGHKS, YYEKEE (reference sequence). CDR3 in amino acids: CASSWTGPPYEQYF. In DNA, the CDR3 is TGTGCCAGCAGCTGGACAGGTCCACCCTACGAGCAGTACTTC.

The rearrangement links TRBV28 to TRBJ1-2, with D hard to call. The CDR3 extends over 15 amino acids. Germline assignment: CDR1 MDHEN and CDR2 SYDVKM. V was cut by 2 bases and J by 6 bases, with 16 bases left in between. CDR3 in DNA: TGTGCCAGCAGTTTAGAGGGCATCTTCAGTCATGGCTACACCTTC. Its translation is CASSLEGIFSHGYTF.

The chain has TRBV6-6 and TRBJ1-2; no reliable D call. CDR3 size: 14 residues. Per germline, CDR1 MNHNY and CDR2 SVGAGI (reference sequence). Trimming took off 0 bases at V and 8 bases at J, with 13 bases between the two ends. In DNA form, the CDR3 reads TGTGCCAGCAGTTACTCGTTGGCGGAAGAGGGCTACACCTTC. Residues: CASSYSLAEEGYTF.

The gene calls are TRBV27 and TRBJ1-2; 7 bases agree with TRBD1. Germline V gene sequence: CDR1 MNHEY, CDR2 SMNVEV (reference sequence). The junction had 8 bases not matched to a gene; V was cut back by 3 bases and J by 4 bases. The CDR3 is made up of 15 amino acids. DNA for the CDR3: TGTGCCAGCAGTTTCCCTAGACAGGGTAGCTATGGCTACACCTTC. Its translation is CASSFPRQGSYGYTF.

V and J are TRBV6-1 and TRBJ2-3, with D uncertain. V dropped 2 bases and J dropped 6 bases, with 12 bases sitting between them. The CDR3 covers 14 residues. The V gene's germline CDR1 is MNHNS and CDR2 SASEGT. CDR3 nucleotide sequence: TGTGCCAGCAGTGAAAGAACCGAGGTGGATACGCAGTATTTT. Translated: CASSERTEVDTQYF.

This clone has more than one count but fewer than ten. The CDR3 bases are TGCGCCAGCAGCCAAGAGGTAGCGATCTACGAGCAGTACTTC. This sequence encodes CASSQEVAIYEQYF. This rearrangement joins TRBV4-1 to TRBJ2-7; D is possibly TRBD2 (5 bases). Germline V CDR1 and CDR2: MGHRA, YSYEKL. The CDR3 is 14 residues long. V was cut by 0 bases and J by 3 bases, with 9 bases left in between.